This TCR beta chain was recorded in a study of cytotoxic CD8 clonotypes in ibrutinib-treated CLL. Across the whole study: Among patients, some 24 responded partially and 2 completely; 14 then stayed remitted and some twelve progressed after median 68 months. Once patients had received a median 12 months of treatment, range 6 to 36, response samples were obtained. Whole-study findings and limits: Baseline levels of clonality went above those of age-matched healthy donors and moved with circulating CD8+ T-cell counts. Among the clonotypes, public ones were uncommon and contracted or held stable on treatment.

About this clone: Its antigen remains unknown.

TCRdb's copy holds only in-frame clones and misses some; the assay was immunoSEQ multiplex PCR. The sample lists fewer than 400,000 clones, approximately 67% occurring once. The CDR3 has 15 amino acids. Looked up from germline, CDR1 is KGHSH and CDR2 is LQKENI. With 0 bases clipped from V and 7 bases from J, the junction kept 3 bases outside the gene matches. The starting material was PBMCs, obtained after 36 months of ibrutinib treatment. The chain carries TRBV18 and TRBJ2-1; 10 bases are a match to TRBD1. This TCR was sampled from a human donor with chronic lymphocytic leukemia. DNA of the CDR3: TGTGCCAGCTCACCACCGGGGACAGGGGAGAATGAGCAGTTCTTC. Residues: CASSPPGTGENEQFF. Combining the CDR3 with reference TRBV18 and TRBJ2-1 gives the whole variable domain NAGVMQNPRHLVRRRGQEARLRCSPMKGHSHVYWYRQLPEEGLKFMVYLQKENIIDESGMPKERFSAEFPKEGPSILRIQQVVRGDSAAYFCASSPPGTGENEQFFGPGTRLTVL.